This T cell receptor (beta chain) was documented in a study of metastatic and nonmetastatic thyroid tumors. Study as a whole: Repertoires from malignant and benign thyroid patients were compared across blood and tumor or nodule tissue. The study, taken as a whole, reports: Patients with malignant thyroid tumors reportedly had significantly higher TCR beta diversity than those with benign nodules, in blood and tumor.

The CDR3 runs 11 residues. The germline CDR1 and CDR2 sequences are SNHLY and FYNNEI. Trimming cost V 1 base and J 3 bases, with 1 base left between them. TCRdb called clones again from the PCR reads with MiXCR. The profile shows tens of thousands of clones, roughly 16% of them singletons. Treatment of any kind had been given to no patient before thyroid surgery. Details on this clone: Its cognate antigen is unknown.

The receptor's source is a female donor with papillary thyroid cancer or a benign thyroid nodule (not recorded which). Some clones in this sample may be carry-over from other donors' samples. Material for sequencing was blood. The chain carries TRBV2 and TRBJ2-7, with D unresolved. The CDR3 protein is CASSEGYEQYF. CDR3 in DNA: TGTGCCAGCAGTGAAGGCTACGAGCAGTACTTC.